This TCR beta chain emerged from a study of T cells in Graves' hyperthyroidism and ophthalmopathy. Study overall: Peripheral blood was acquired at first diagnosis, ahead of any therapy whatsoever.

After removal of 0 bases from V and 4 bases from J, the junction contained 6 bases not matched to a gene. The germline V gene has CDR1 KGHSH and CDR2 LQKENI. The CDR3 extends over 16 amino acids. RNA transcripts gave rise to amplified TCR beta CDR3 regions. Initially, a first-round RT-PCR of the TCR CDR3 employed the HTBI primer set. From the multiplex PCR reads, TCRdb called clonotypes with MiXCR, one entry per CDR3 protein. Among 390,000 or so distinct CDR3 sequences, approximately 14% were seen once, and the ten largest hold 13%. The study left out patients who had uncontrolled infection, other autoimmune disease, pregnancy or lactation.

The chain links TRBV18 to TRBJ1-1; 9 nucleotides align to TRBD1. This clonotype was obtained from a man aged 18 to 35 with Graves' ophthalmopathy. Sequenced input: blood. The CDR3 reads CASSPPGQGRGTEAFF. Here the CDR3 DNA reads TGTGCCAGCTCACCACCGGGACAGGGCAGGGGCACTGAAGCTTTCTTT.